What follows describes a single TCR beta chain. Its antigen is unidentified. TCRdb reprocessed the reads with MiXCR, giving one entry per CDR3 protein. The sample includes about 270,000 distinct CDR3 sequences, 22% seen only once; the top ten take approximately 19%. These data come from a study of T cell repertoires in cytomegalovirus infection. Points from the study as a whole: HLA-C-restricted, CMV-specific TCR beta clonotypes were dominant ex vivo.

The CDR3 is made up of 13 amino acids. V was clipped by 6 bases and J by 10 bases; unmatched bases: 9. Germline assignment: CDR1 DFQATT and CDR2 SNEGSKA (reference sequence). This rearrangement joins TRBV20-1 to TRBJ2-1, with 10 bases matching TRBD2. This specimen consisted of cultured PBMCs, obtained from culture after CMV antigen stimulation. The sequence was obtained from a human donor in good health (CMV status not recorded). Some clones in this sample may be carry-over from other donors' samples. The CDR3 region is CSAVASGRGEQFF. The CDR3 bases are TGCAGTGCGGTGGCTAGCGGGAGAGGGGAGCAGTTCTTC.